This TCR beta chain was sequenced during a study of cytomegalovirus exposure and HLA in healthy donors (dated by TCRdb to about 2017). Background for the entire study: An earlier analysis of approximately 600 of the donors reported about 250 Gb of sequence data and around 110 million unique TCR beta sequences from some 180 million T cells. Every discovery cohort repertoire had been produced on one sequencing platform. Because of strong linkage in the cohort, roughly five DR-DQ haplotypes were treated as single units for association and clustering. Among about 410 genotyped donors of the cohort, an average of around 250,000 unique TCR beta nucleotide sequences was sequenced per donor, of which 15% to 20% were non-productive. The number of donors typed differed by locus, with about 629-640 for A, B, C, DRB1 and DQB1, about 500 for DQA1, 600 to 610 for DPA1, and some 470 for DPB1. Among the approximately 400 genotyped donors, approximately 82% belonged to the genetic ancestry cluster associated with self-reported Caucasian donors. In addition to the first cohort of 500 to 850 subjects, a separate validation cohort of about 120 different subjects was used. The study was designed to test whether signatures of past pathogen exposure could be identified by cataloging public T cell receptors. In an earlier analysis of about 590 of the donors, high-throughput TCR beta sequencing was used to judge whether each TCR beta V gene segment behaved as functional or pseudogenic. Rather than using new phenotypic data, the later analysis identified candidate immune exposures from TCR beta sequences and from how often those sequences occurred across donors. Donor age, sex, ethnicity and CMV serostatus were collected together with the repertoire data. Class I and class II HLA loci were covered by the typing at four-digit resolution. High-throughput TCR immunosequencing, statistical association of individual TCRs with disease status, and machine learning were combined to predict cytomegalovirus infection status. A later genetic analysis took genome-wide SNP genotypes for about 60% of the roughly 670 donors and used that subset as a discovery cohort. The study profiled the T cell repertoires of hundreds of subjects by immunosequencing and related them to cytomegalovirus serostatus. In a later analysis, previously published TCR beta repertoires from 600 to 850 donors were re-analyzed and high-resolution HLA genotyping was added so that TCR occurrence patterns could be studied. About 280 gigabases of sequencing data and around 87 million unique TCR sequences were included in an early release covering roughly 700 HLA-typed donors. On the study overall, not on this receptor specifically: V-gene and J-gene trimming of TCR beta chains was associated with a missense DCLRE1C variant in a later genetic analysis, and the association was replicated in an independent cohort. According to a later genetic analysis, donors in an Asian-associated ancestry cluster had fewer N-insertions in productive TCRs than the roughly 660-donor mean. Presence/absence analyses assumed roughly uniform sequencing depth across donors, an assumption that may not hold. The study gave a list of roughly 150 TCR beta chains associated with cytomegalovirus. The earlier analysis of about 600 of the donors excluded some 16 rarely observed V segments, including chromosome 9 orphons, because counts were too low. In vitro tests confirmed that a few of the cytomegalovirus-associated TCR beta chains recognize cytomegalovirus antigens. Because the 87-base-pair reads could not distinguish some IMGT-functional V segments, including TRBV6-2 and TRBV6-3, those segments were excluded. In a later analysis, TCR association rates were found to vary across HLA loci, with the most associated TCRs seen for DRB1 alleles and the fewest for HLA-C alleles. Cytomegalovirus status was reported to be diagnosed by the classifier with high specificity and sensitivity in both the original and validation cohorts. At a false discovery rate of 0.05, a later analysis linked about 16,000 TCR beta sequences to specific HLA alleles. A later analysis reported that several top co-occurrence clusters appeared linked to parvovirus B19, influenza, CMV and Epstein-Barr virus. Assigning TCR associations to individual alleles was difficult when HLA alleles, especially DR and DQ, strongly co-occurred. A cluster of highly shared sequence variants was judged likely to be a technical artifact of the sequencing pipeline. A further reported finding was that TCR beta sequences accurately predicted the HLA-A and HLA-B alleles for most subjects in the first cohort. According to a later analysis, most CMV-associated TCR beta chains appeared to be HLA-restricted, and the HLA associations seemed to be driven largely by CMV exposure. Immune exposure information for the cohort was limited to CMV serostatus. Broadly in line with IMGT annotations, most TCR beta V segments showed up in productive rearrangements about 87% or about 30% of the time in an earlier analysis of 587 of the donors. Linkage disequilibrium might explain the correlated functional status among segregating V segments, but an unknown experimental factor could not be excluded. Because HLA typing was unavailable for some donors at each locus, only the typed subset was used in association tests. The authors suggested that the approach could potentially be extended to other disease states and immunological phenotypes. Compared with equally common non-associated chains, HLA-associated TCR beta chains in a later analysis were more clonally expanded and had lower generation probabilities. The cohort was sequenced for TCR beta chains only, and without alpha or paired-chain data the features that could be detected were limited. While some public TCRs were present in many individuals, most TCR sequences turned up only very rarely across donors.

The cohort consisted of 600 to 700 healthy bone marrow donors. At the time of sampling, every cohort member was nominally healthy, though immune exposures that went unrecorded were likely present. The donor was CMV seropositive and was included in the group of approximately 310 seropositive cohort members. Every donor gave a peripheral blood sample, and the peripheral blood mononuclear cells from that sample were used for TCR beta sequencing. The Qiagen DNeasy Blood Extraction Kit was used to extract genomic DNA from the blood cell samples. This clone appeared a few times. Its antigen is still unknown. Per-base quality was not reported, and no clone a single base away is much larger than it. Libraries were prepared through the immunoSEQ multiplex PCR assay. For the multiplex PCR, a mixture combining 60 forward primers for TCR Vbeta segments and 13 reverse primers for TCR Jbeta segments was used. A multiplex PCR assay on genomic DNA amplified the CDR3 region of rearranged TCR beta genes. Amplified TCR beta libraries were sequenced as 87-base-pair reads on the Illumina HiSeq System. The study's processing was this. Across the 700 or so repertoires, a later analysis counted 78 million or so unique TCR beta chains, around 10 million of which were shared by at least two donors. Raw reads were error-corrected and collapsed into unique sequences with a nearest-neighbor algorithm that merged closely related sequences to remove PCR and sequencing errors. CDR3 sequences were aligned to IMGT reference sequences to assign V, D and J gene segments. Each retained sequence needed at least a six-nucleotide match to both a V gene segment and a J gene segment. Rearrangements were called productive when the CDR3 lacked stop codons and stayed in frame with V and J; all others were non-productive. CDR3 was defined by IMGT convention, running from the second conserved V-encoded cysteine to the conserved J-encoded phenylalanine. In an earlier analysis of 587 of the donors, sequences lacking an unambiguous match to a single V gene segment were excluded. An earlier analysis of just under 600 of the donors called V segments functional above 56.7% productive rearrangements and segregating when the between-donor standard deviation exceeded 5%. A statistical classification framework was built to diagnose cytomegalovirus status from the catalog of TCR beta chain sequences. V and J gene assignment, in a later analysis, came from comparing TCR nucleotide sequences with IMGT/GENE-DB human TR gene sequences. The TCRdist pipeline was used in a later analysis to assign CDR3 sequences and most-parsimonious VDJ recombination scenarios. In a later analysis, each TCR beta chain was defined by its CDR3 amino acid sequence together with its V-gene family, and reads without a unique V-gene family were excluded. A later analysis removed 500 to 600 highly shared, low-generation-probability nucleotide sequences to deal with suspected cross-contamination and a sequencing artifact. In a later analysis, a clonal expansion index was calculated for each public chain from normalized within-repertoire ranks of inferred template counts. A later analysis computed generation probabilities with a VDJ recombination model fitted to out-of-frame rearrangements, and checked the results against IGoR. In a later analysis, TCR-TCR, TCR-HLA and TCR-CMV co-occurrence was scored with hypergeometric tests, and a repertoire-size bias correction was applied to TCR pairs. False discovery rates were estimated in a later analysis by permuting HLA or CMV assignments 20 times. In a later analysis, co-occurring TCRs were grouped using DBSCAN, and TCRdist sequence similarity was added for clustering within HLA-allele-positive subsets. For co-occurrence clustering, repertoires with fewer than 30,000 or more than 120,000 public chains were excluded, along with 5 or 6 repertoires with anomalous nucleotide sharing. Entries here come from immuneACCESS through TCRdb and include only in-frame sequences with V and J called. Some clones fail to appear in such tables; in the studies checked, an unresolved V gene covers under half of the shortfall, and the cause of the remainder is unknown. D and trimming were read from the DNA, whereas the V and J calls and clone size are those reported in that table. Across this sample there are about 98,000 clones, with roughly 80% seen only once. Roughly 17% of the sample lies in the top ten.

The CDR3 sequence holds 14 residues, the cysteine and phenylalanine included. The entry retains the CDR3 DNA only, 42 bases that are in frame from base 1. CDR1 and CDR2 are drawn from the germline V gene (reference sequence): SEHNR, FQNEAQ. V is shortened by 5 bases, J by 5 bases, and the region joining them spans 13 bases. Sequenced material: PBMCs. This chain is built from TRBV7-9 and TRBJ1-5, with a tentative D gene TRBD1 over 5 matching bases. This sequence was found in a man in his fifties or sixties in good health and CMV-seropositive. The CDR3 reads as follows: CASSRGDGDQPQHF. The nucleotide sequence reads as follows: TGTGCCAGCAGCCGGGGGGACGGCGATCAGCCCCAGCATTTT.